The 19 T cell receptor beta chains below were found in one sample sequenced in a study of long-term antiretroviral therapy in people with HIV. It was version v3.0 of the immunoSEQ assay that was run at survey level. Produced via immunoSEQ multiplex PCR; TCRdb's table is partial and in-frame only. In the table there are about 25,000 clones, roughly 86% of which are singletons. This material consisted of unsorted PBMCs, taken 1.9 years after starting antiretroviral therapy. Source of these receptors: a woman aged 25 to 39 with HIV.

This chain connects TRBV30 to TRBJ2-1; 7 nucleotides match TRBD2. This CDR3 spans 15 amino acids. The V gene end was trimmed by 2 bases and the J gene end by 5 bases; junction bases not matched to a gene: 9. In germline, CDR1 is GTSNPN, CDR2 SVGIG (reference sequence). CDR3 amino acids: CAWSPGRTRDNEQFF. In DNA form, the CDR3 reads TGTGCCTGGAGTCCGGGGCGGACTAGAGACAATGAGCAGTTCTTC.

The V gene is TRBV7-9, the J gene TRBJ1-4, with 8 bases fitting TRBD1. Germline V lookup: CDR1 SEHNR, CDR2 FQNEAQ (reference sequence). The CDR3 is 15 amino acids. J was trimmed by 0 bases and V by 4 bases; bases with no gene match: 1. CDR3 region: CASSSDRATNEKLFF. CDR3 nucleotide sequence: TGTGCCAGCAGCTCGGACAGGGCAACTAATGAAAAACTGTTTTTT.

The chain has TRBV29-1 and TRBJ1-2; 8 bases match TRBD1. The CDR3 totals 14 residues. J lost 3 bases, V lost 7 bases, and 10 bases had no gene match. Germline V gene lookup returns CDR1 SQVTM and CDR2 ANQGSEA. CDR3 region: CSADRAEQYYGYTF. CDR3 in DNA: TGCAGCGCGGACAGGGCTGAACAGTACTATGGCTACACCTTC.

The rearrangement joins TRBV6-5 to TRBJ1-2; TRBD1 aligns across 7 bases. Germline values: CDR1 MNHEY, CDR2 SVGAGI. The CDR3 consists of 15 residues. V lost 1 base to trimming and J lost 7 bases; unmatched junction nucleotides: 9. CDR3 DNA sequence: TGTGCCAGCAGTTACTACGCAGGGGGGACAGTTGGCTACACCTTC. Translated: CASSYYAGGTVGYTF.

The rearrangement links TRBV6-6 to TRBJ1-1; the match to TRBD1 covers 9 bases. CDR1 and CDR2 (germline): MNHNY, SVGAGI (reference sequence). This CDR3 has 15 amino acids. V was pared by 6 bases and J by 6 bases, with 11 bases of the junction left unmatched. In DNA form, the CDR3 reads TGTGCCAGCAGACCACCCCTGGACAGGGGCGCTGAAGCTTTCTTT. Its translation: CASRPPLDRGAEAFF.

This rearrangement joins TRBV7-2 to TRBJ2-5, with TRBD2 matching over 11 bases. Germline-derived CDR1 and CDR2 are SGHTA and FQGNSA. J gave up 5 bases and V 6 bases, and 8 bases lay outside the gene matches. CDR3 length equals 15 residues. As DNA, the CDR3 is TGTGCCAGCAGATTTAGCGGGGGGGCCGGGGAGACCCAGTACTTC. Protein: CASRFSGGAGETQYF.

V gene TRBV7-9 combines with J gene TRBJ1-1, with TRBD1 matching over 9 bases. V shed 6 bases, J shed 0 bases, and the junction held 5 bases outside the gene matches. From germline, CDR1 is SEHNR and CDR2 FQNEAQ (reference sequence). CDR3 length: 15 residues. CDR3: CASSRTGAMNTEAFF. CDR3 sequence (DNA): TGTGCCAGCAGTCGGACAGGGGCGATGAACACTGAAGCTTTCTTT.

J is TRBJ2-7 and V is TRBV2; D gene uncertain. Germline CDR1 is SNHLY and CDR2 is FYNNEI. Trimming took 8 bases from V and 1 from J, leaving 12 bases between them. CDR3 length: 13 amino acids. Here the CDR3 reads CASASGKSYEQYF. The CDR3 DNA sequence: TGTGCCAGCGCCTCGGGCAAATCCTACGAGCAGTACTTC.

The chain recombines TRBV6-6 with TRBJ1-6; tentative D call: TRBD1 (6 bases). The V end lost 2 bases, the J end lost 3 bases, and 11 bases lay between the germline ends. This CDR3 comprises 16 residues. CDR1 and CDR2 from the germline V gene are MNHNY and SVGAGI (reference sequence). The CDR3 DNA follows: TGTGCCAGCAGTTACCAGGGGTTAAGCTATAATTCACCCCTCCACTTT. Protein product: CASSYQGLSYNSPLHF.

As DNA, the CDR3 is TGCGCCAGCAGCTCAACAGGGGGAGCAGATACGCAGTATTTT. This sequence encodes CASSSTGGADTQYF. The chain couples TRBV5-1 to TRBJ2-3; TRBD1 agrees at 8 bases. With V trimmed by 3 bases and J by 4 bases, 4 bases remained unmatched. The CDR3 length is 14 residues. Germline V CDR1 and CDR2: SGHRS, YFSETQ.

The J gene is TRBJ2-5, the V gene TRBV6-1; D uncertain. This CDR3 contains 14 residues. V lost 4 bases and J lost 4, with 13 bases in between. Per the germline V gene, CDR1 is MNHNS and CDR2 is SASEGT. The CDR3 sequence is CASSVSVRGETQYF. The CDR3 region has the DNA TGTGCCAGCAGTGTATCAGTCCGAGGAGAGACCCAGTACTTC.

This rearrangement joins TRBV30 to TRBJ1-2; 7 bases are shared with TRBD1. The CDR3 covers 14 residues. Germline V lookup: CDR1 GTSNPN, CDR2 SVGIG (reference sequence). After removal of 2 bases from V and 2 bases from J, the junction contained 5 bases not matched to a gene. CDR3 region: CAWSPGQSNYGYTF. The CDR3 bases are TGTGCCTGGAGTCCGGGACAGAGCAACTATGGCTACACCTTC. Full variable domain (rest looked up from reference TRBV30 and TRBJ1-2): SQTIHQWPATLVQPVGSPLSLECTVEGTSNPNLYWYRQAAGRGLQLLFYSVGIGQISSEVPQNLSASRPQDRQFILSSKKLLLSDSGFYLCAWSPGQSNYGYTFGSGTRLTVV.

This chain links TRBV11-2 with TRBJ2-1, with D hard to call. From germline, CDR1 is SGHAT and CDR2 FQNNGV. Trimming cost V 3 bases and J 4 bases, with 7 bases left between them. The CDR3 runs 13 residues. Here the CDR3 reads CASSFAAYNEQFF. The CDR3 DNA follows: TGTGCCAGCAGCTTCGCAGCTTACAATGAGCAGTTCTTC.

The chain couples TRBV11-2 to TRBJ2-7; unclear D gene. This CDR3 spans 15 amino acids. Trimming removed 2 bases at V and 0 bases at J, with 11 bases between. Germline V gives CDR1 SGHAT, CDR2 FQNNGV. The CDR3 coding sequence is TGTGCCAGCAGCTTAACACCGTCTGGCTCCTACGAGCAGTACTTC. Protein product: CASSLTPSGSYEQYF.

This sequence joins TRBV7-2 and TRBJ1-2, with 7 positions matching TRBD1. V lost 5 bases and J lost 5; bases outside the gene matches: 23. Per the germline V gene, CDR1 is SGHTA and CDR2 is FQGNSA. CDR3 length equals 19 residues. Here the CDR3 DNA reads TGTGCCAGCAGCCCTCAACGACCCGGGACAGCACTAACCAATTATGGCTACACCTTC. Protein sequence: CASSPQRPGTALTNYGYTF.

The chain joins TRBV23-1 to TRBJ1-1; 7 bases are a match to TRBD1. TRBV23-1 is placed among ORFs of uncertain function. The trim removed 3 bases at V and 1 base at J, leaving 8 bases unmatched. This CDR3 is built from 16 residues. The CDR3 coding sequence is TGCGCCAGCAGTCAGCCCTTCTGGACAGGGAACACTGAAGCTTTCTTT. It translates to CASSQPFWTGNTEAFF.

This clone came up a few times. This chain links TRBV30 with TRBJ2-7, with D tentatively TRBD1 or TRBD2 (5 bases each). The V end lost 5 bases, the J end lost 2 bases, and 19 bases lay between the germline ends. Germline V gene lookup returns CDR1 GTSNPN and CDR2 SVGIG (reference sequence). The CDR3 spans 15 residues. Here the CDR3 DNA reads TGTGCCTGGGGGGGTGTTAAGGGATCCCCCTACGAGCAGTACTTC. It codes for CAWGGVKGSPYEQYF. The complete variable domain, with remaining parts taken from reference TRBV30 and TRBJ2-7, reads SQTIHQWPATLVQPVGSPLSLECTVEGTSNPNLYWYRQAAGRGLQLLFYSVGIGQISSEVPQNLSASRPQDRQFILSSKKLLLSDSGFYLCAWGGVKGSPYEQYFGPGTRLTVT.

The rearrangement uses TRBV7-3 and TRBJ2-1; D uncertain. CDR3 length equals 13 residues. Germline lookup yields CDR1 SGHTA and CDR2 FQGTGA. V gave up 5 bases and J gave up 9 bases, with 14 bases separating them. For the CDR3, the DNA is TGTGCCAGCAGCCCGTCGACACTATCTGAGCAGTTCTTC. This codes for CASSPSTLSEQFF.

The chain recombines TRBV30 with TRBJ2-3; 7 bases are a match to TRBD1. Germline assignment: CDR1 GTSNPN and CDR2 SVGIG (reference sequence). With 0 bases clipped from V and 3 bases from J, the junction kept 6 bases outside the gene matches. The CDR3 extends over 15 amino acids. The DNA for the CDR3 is TGTGCCTGGAGTGTACAGGGACAGAGAACAGATACGCAGTATTTT. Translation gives CAWSVQGQRTDTQYF.